What follows are 14 T cell receptor beta chains derived from one specimen sequenced in a study of CD8 T cells in Susac syndrome. RNA, at roughly 0.5 to 1 ug, was reverse transcribed with random hexamers. TCRdb re-analysed the immunoSEQ multiplex PCR reads in MiXCR, keeping a single row per CDR3 protein. This table holds 85,000 to 95,000 distinct CDR3 sequences, around 94% found once. Sequenced: CD4+ T cells from PBMCs. Receptors were obtained from a human donor with Susac syndrome.

This clonotype was counted a single time. The chain has TRBV29-1 and TRBJ1-2, with 7 positions matching TRBD1. The V and J ends lost 3 bases and 0 bases, in that order; junction bases with no gene match: 10. Germline V gene lookup returns CDR1 SQVTM and CDR2 ANQGSEA. The CDR3 covers 16 residues. CDR3 bases: TGCAGCGTTGAGAGCTATACAGGGGTAGCTAACTATGGCTACACCTTC. It specifies CSVESYTGVANYGYTF.

The chain carries TRBV30 and TRBJ1-6, with 8 bases aligning to TRBD1. V lost 3 bases, J lost 1 base, and 5 bases stayed unmatched. This CDR3 is built from 16 residues. Germline loops: CDR1 GTSNPN, CDR2 SVGIG (reference sequence). This CDR3 is CAWRLDRGSYNSPLHF. In DNA form, the CDR3 reads TGTGCCTGGAGGCTAGACAGGGGATCCTATAATTCACCCCTCCACTTT.

CDR3 amino acids: CASSPAGGAPNYGYTF. DNA of the CDR3: TGTGCCAGCTCCCCGGCCGGGGGAGCGCCAAACTATGGCTACACCTTC. V and J are TRBV12-3 or TRBV12-4 and TRBJ1-2; D is possibly TRBD1 (5 bases). The CDR3 sequence is 16 residues long. Trimming cost V 8 bases and J 2 bases, with 21 bases left between them.

This chain links TRBV5-1 with TRBJ2-3; 8 bases align to TRBD2. Trimming cost V 3 bases and J 7 bases; bases outside gene matches: 10. Germline assignment: CDR1 SGHRS and CDR2 YFSETQ. The CDR3 length is 15 residues. As DNA, the CDR3 is TGCGCCAGCAGCTCCGGGGGGGGCGAGGGAAATACGCAGTATTTT. Protein: CASSSGGGEGNTQYF.

This clonotype was seen only once. This chain uses TRBV7-9 with TRBJ1-4, with D tentatively TRBD1 (6 bases). The CDR3 totals 13 residues. Per the germline V gene, CDR1 is SEHNR and CDR2 is FQNEAQ (reference sequence). With 5 bases removed from V and 8 bases from J, the gap between germline ends came to 12 bases. In nucleotides, the CDR3 is TGTGCCAGCAGCCTAGGGACAAGGGAAAAACTGTTTTTT. As protein: CASSLGTREKLFF. The full variable domain, rest sourced from reference TRBV7-9 and TRBJ1-4, is DTGVSQNPRHKITKRGQNVTFRCDPISEHNRLYWYRQTLGQGPEFLTYFQNEAQLEKSRLLSDRFSAERPKGSFSTLEIQRTEQGDSAMYLCASSLGTREKLFFGSGTQLSVL.

This sequence joins TRBV4-1 and TRBJ2-1; 9 bases are shared with TRBD1. Germline V CDR1 and CDR2: MGHRA, YSYEKL. There are 15 residues in the CDR3. V gave up 1 base and J gave up 9 bases; unmatched junction bases: 7. In nucleotides, the CDR3 is TGCGCCAGCAGCCAAGCGGACAGGGGTTTCGGTGAGCAGTTCTTC. This gives the protein CASSQADRGFGEQFF.

V gene TRBV20-1 combines with J gene TRBJ1-6; D may be TRBD1 (6 bases). With 1 base removed from V and 10 bases from J, the gap between germline ends came to 26 bases. The CDR3 contains 18 residues. Germline CDR1 reads DFQATT; CDR2 reads SNEGSKA (reference sequence). The CDR3 sequence is CSARASRGGPRTMSPLHF. Written as DNA, the CDR3 is TGCAGTGCTAGAGCATCGAGGGGGGGGCCTCGGACTATGTCACCCCTCCACTTT.

J is TRBJ2-1 and V is TRBV13, with TRBD2 identical over 14 bases. Germline trimming cut 4 bases from V and 8 bases from J; bases unmatched to any gene: 1. Looked up from germline, CDR1 is PRHDT and CDR2 is FYEKMQ (reference sequence). The CDR3 totals 14 residues. CDR3 residues: CASSSGLAGDEQFF. The CDR3, as DNA: TGTGCCAGCAGCTCGGGACTAGCGGGGGATGAGCAGTTCTTC.

The gene calls are TRBV3-1 and TRBJ2-5; 9 positions agree with TRBD1. The CDR3 has 15 residues. Losses at the gene ends were 4 bases for V and 5 bases for J; bases not matched to a gene: 8. Germline CDR1 reads LGHDT; CDR2 reads YNNKEL (reference sequence). Written as DNA, the CDR3 is TGTGCCAGCAGCCTAGGACAGGGGCTTCTGGAGACCCAGTACTTC. This sequence encodes CASSLGQGLLETQYF.

CDR3 residues: CASSLGLPSSYNSPLHF. CDR3 DNA: TGTGCCAGCAGCTTAGGCCTCCCGAGCTCCTATAATTCACCCCTCCACTTT. The chain is built from TRBV13 and TRBJ1-6, with D unresolved. V gave up 0 bases and J gave up 0 bases, with 9 bases separating them. Per the germline V gene, CDR1 is PRHDT and CDR2 is FYEKMQ (reference sequence). CDR3 length equals 17 residues.

The chain employs TRBV5-1 and TRBJ2-5; 8 bases fit TRBD2. The J segment lost 1 base and the V segment lost 4 bases, leaving 6 bases of the junction unmatched. The CDR3 sequence is 15 residues long. Germline CDR1 is SGHRS and CDR2 is YFSETQ. In nucleotides, the CDR3 is TGCGCCAGCAGCCTGCTTGGGACTAGCCAAGAGACCCAGTACTTC. As protein: CASSLLGTSQETQYF.

Only one count was recorded for this clonotype. The chain couples TRBV7-9 to TRBJ2-5; a possible D gene is TRBD1 (5 bases). This CDR3 has 14 amino acids. Germline CDR1 is SEHNR and CDR2 is FQNEAQ (reference sequence). Trimming took off 5 bases at V and 1 base at J, with 11 bases between the two ends. CDR3 nucleotide sequence: TGTGCCAGCAGCCCCCGACAGACCCAAGAGACCCAGTACTTC. Its protein is CASSPRQTQETQYF.

This chain links TRBV11-2 with TRBJ2-5; 7 bases align to TRBD1. CDR1 is SGHAT, CDR2 FQNNGV, per germline. The CDR3 length is 13 residues. After removal of 4 bases from V and 5 bases from J, the junction contained 4 bases not matched to a gene. The CDR3: CASSSTGLETQYF. The CDR3 DNA sequence: TGTGCCAGCAGCTCGACAGGGTTGGAGACCCAGTACTTC.

The CDR3: CASSERQGAGGYTF. DNA of the CDR3: TGTGCCAGCAGTGAACGTCAGGGGGCTGGGGGCTACACCTTC. The chain couples TRBV25-1 to TRBJ1-2; TRBD1 agrees at 8 bases. The CDR3 covers 14 residues. Germline lookup yields CDR1 MGHDK and CDR2 SYGVNS. The junction had 7 bases not matched to a gene; V was cut back by 2 bases and J by 8 bases.